This section outlines one TCR beta chain sequence together with its context. This table comes from immunoSEQ multiplex PCR, and its TCRdb copy is limited to in-frame clones, with some not included. The data contain around 16,000 clones, over 65% of them singletons. The data stem from a study of technical replicates of blood from a handful of donors. This TCR was sampled from a human donor in good health. Some clones in this sample may be carry-over from other donors' samples. The sequencing input was PBMCs.

For the CDR3, the DNA is TGTGCCAGTAAGCCTCAGGGGGCGAACACTGAAGCTTTCTTT. Protein product: CASKPQGANTEAFF. This chain joins TRBV19 and TRBJ1-1; 8 nucleotides line up with TRBD1. V shed 7 bases, J shed 1 base, and the junction held 5 bases outside the gene matches. The CDR3 covers 14 residues. Per the germline V gene, CDR1 is LNHDA and CDR2 is SQIVND (reference sequence).